This TCR beta chain stems from a study of tumor-infiltrating lymphocytes in primary liver carcinoma. The CDR3 spans 16 residues. CDR1 SGHAT and CDR2 FQDESV come from the germline V gene (reference sequence). Worth noting for this clonotype: Its cognate antigen is unknown. At one of its ends the junction is not consistent with the germline gene, which may arise from a read error.

They got blood RNA out of unsorted whole blood and also pulled out germline DNA. Patients were treatment-naive with chronic HBV infection. Broader study findings: Tumor-adjacent and tumor-blood pairs showed less overlap than tumor region pairs.

Starting material of 450 to 500 ng total RNA yielded TCR beta cDNA via a constant-region primer. The TCR beta library was amplified through three nested multiplex PCR rounds in a modified ARM-PCR procedure. For approximately 10 cycles apiece, the opening two PCR rounds ran with TRBV1-TRBV30 forward primers and a C-beta reverse primer. TCRdb used MiXCR to reprocess the multiplex PCR reads, holding one entry per CDR3 protein. The table records fewer than 250,000 distinct CDR3 sequences, 65% of them present only once. The clonotype was recovered from a woman aged 55 to 70 with primary liver carcinoma and hepatitis B virus infection. The chain recombines TRBV11-1 with TRBJ2-3, with D uncertain. The sample comprised peripheral blood. The CDR3 is CPSSLENSRTTVTQYF. The CDR3 DNA reads TGTCCCAGCAGCTTGGAGAACTCGCGGACCACAGTTACGCAGTATTTC.